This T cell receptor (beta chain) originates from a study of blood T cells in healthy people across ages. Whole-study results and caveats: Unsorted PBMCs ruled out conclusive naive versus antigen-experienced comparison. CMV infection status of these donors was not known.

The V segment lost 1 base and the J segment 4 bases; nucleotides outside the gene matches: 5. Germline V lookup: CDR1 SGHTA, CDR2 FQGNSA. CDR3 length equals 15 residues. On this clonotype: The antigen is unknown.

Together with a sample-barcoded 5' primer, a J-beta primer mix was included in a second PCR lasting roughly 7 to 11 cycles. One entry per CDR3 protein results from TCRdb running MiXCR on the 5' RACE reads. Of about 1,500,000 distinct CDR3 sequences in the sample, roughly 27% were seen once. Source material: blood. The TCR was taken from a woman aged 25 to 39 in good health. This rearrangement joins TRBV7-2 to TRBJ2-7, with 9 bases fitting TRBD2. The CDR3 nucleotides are TGTGCCAGCAGCTTAGATAGCGGGGGAAATTACGAGCAGTACTTC. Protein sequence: CASSLDSGGNYEQYF.